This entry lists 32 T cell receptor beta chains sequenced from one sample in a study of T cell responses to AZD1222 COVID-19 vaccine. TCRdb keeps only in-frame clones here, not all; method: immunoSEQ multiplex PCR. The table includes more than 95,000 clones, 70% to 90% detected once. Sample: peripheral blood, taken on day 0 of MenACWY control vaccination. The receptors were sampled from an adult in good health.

The CDR3 DNA is TGCGCCAGCAGTAAAGTCTACGAGCAGTACTTC. Amino acids: CASSKVYEQYF. The chain is built from TRBV10-2 and TRBJ2-7; no clear D. Germline assignment: CDR1 WSHSY and CDR2 SAAADI. There are 11 residues in the CDR3. The V end was cut by 5 bases, the J end by 3 bases, with 5 bases between.

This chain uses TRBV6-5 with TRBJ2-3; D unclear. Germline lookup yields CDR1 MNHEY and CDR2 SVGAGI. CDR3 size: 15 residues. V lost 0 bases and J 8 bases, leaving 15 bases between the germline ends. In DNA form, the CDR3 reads TGTGCCAGCAGTTACTCCCGGACCCTCTGGGCTACGCAGTATTTT. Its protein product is CASSYSRTLWATQYF.

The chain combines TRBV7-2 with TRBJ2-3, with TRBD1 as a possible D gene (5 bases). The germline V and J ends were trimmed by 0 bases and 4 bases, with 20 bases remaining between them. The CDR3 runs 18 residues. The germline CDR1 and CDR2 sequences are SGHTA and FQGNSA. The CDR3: CASSLAVGLGASPDTQYF. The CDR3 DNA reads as TGTGCCAGCAGCTTAGCTGTGGGGCTTGGGGCCTCCCCAGATACGCAGTATTTT.

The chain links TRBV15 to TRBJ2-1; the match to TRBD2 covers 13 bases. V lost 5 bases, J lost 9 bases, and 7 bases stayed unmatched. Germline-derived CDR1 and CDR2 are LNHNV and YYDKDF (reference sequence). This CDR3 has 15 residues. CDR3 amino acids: CATSSRLAGGGEQFF. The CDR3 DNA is TGTGCCACCAGCTCCCGACTAGCGGGGGGCGGTGAGCAGTTCTTC.

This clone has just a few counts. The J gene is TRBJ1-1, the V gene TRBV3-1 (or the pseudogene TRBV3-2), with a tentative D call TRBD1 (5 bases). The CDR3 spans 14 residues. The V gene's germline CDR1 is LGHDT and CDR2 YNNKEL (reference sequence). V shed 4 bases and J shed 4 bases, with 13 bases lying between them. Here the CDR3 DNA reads TGTGCCAGCAGCCCCCCCCAGGGCCGCACTGAAGCTTTCTTT. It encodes CASSPPQGRTEAFF.

This CDR3 reads CASSEPGQGAGKLFF. The CDR3 bases are TGCGCCAGCAGTGAACCGGGACAGGGGGCTGGAAAACTGTTTTTT. The genes are TRBV10-2 and TRBJ1-4; TRBD1 aligns across 12 bases. The ends lost 3 bases at V and 10 bases at J; junction bases unmatched: 6. Germline V CDR1 and CDR2: WSHSY, SAAADI. This CDR3 comprises 15 residues.

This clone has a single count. CDR3 DNA sequence: TGTGCCAGTAGCCTTAGACAGGGACAGGGCTCCTACGAGCAGTACTTC. It specifies CASSLRQGQGSYEQYF. The chain combines TRBV19 with TRBJ2-7; 9 nucleotides agree with TRBD1. Germline V gene data show CDR1 as LNHDA and CDR2 as SQIVND (reference sequence). The ends lost 6 bases at V and 0 bases at J; junction bases unmatched: 9. This CDR3 region has 16 residues.

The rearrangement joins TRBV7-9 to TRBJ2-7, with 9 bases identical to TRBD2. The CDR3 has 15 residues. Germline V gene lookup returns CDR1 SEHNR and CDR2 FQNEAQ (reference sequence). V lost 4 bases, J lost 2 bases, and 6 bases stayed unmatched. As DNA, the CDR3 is TGTGCCAGCAGCTCGTTAGCGGGGGCGACCTACGAGCAGTACTTC. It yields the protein CASSSLAGATYEQYF.

The CDR3 loop is CASSGRLRGEETQYF. CDR3 DNA sequence: TGTGCCAGCAGCGGCCGTCTCCGGGGGGAAGAGACCCAGTACTTC. This chain joins TRBV5-4 and TRBJ2-5; 7 bases map to TRBD2. V trimming: 4 bases; J trimming: 3 bases; junction bases outside the gene matches: 9. Germline V lookup: CDR1 SGHNT, CDR2 YYREEE (reference sequence). CDR3 size: 15 residues. Full variable domain (missing parts from reference TRBV5-4 and TRBJ2-5): ETGVTQSPTHLIKTRGQQVTLRCSSQSGHNTVSWYQQALGQGPQFIFQYYREEENGRGNFPPRFSGLQFPNYSSELNVNALELDDSALYLCASSGRLRGEETQYFGPGTRLLVL.

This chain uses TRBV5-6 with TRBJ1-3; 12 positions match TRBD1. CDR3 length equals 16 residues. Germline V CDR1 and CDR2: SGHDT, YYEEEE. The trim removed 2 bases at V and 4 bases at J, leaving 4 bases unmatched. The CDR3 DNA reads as TGTGCCAGCAGCTTCGGGACAGGGGGCTCAGGAAACACCATATATTTT. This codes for CASSFGTGGSGNTIYF.

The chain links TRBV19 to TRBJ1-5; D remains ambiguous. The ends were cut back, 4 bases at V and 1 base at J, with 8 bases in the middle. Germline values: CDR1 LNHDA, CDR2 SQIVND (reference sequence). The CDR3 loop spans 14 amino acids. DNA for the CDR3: TGTGCCAGTAGTAGCCAGGCAAGCAATCAGCCCCAGCATTTT. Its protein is CASSSQASNQPQHF.

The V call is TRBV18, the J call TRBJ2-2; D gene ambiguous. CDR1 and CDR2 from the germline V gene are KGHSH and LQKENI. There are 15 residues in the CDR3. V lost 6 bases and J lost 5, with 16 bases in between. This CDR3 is CASSQTPTRTGELFF. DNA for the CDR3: TGTGCCAGCTCGCAGACCCCTACCCGGACCGGGGAGCTGTTTTTT.

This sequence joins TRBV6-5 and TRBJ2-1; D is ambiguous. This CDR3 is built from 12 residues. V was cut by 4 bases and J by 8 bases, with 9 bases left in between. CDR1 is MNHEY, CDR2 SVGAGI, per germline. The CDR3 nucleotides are TGTGCCAGCAGTTTTAGGACCTATGAGCAGTTCTTC. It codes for CASSFRTYEQFF.

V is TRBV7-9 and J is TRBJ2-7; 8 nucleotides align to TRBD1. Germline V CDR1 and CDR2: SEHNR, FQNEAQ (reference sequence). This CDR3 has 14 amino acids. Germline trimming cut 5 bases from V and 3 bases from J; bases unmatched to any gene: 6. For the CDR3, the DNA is TGTGCCAGCAGCGGGGACAGGTGGAACTACGAGCAGTACTTC. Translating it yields CASSGDRWNYEQYF.

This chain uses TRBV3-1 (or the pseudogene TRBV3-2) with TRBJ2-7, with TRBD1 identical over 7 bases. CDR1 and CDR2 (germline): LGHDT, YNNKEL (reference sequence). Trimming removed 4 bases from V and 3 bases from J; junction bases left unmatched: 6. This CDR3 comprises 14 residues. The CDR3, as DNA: TGTGCCAGCAGCCTTCGAGGACAGGTCTACGAGCAGTACTTC. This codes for CASSLRGQVYEQYF.

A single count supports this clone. CDR3 bases: TGTGCCAGCAGCGTAGAGACAGGGGGAAACACCATATATTTT. Translation: CASSVETGGNTIYF. This sequence joins TRBV9 and TRBJ1-3; TRBD1 matches 7 bases. The CDR3 is 14 residues long. J lost 4 bases, V lost 0 bases, and 1 base had no gene match. CDR1 is SGDLS and CDR2 is YYNGEE in the germline V gene. Full variable domain (rest looked up from reference TRBV9 and TRBJ1-3): DSGVTQTPKHLITATGQRVTLRCSPRSGDLSVYWYQQSLDQGLQFLIQYYNGEERAKGNILERFSAQQFPDLHSELNLSSLELGDSALYFCASSVETGGNTIYFGEGSWLTVV.

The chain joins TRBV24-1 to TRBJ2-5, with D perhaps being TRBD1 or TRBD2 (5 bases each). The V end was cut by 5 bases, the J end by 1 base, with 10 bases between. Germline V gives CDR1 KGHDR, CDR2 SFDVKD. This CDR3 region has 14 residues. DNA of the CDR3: TGTGCCACCAGTGTTACTGGGGGCCAAGAGACCCAGTACTTC. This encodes CATSVTGGQETQYF.

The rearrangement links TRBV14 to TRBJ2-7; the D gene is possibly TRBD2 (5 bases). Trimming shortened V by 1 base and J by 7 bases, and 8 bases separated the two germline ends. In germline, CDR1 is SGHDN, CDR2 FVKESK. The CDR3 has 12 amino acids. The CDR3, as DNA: TGTGCCAGCAGCCAAGGGGCGGGTGAGCAGTACTTC. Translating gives CASSQGAGEQYF.

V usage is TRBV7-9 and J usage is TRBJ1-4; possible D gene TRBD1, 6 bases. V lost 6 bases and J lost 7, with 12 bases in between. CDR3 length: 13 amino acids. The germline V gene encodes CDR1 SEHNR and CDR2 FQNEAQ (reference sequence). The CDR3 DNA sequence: TGTGCCAGCAGTTACAGGGAAGGTGAAAAACTGTTTTTT. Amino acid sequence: CASSYREGEKLFF.

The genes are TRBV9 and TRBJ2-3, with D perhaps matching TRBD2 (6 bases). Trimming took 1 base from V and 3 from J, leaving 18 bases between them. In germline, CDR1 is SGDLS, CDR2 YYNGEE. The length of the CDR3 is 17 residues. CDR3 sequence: CASSVNPLTTRTDTQYF. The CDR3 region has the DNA TGTGCCAGCAGCGTAAACCCCCTCACGACTAGGACAGATACGCAGTATTTT.

In nucleotides, the CDR3 is TGTGCCAGCAGCCCCATGGGGAGCACAGATACGCAGTATTTT. Translating it yields CASSPMGSTDTQYF. The chain is built from TRBV7-8 and TRBJ2-3; D unclear. Trimming took off 5 bases at V and 0 bases at J, with 9 bases between the two ends. Germline loops: CDR1 SGHVS, CDR2 FQNEAQ. The CDR3 is made up of 14 amino acids.

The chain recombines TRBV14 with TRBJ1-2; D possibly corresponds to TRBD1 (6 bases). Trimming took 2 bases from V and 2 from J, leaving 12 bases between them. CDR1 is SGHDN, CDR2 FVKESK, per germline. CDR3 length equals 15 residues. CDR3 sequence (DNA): TGTGCCAGCAGCCAAACAGGGTATAAGAACTATGGCTACACCTTC. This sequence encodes CASSQTGYKNYGYTF.

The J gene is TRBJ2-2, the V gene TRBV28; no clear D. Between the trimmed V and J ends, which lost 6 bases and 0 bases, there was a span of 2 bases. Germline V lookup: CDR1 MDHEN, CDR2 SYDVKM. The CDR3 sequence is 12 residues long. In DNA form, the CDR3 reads TGTGCCAGCAGGACGAACACCGGGGAGCTGTTTTTT. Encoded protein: CASRTNTGELFF.

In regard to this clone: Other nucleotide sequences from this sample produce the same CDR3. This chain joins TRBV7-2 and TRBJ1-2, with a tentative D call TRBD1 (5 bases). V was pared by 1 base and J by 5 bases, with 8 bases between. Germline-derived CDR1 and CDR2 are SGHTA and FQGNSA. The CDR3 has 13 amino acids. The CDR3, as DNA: TGTGCCAGCAGCTTAGTAGCAGGGTATGGCTACACCTTC. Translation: CASSLVAGYGYTF.

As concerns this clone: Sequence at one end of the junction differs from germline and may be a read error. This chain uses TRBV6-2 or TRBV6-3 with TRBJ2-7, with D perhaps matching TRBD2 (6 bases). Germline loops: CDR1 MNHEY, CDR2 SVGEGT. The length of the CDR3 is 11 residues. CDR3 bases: TGTGCCAGCAGTTATCCGGGGAGGAGTGCTTTC. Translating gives CASSYPGRSAF.

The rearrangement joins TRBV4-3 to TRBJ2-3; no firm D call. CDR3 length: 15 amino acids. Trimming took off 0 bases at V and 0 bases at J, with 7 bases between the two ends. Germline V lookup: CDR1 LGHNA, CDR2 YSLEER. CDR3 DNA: TGCGCCAGCAGCCAAGATCCGGTCAGCACAGATACGCAGTATTTT. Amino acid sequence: CASSQDPVSTDTQYF.

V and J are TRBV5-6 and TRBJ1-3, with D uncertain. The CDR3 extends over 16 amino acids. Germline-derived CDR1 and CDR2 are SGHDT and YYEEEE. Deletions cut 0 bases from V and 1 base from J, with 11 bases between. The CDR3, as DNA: TGTGCCAGCAGCTTGGATTGGTCTGGGTCTGGAAACACCATATATTTT. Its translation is CASSLDWSGSGNTIYF.

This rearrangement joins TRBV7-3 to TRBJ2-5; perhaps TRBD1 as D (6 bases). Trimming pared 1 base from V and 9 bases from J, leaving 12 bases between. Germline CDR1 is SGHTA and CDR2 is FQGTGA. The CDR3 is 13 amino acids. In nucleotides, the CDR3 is TGTGCCAGCAGCTTAAACGCCGCAGGGGCCCAGTACTTC. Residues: CASSLNAAGAQYF.

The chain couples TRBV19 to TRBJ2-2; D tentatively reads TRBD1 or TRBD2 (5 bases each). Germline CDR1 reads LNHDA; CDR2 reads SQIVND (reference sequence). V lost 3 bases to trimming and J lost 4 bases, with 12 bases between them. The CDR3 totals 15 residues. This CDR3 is CASSIEGRSTGELFF. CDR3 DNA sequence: TGTGCCAGTAGTATTGAGGGACGTAGCACCGGGGAGCTGTTTTTT.

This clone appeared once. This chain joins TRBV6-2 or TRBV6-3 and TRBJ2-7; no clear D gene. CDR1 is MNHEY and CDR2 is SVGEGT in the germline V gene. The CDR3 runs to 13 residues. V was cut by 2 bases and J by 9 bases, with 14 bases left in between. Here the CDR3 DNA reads TGTGCCAGCAGTTACGATCGACACCTAGGGCAGTACTTC. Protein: CASSYDRHLGQYF.

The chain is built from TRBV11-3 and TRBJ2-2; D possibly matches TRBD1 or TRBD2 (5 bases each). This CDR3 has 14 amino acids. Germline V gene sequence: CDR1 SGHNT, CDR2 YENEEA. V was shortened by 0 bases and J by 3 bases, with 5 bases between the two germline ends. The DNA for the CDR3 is TGTGCCAGCAGCTTAGAGGGGGACACCGGGGAGCTGTTTTTT. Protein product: CASSLEGDTGELFF.

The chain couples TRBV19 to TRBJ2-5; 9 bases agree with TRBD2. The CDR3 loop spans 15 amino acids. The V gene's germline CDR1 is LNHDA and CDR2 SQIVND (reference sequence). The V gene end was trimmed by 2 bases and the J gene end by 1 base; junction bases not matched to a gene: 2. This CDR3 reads CASSIQRGAQETQYF. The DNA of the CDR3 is TGTGCCAGTAGTATACAGCGGGGGGCCCAAGAGACCCAGTACTTC.